A selection of T cell receptor beta chains follows, all from one sample in a study of CD8+ T cells in alopecia areata. Data came from immunoSEQ multiplex PCR; TCRdb stores just in-frame clones and leaves some out. The sample lists fewer than 250,000 clones, 64% occurring once. This specimen was CD4+ T cells sorted from blood, taken at week 4, from a patient treated with tofacitinib. The receptors originated from a human donor with alopecia areata. CDR3s include the opening cysteine and the closing phenylalanine or tryptophan. The order of the fields is D gene, J gene, clone size, V gene, CDR3 DNA, CDR3 protein. The D gene is left open where the match is weak. Expanded clones are given a class, and other clones once, few, many or no size at all.

D: .
J: TRBJ1-5
size: .
V: TRBV19
DNA: TGTGCCAGTAGTATGCAAACCCCCGGGCGTAATCAGCCCCAGCATTTT
CDR3: CASSMQTPGRNQPQHF

D: .
J: TRBJ2-1
size: few
V: TRBV29-1
DNA: TGCAGCGGGGGGGACAGAGAGCAGTTCTTC
CDR3: CSGGDREQFF

D: TRBD2
J: TRBJ2-3
size: .
V: TRBV6-5
DNA: TGTGCCAGCCGGACTAGCGGGAGAGATACGCAGTATTTT
CDR3: CASRTSGRDTQYF

D: TRBD1
J: TRBJ2-5
size: few
V: TRBV5-6
DNA: TGTGCCAGCAGCCCACGGACAGGGAATCAAGAGACCCAGTACTTC
CDR3: CASSPRTGNQETQYF

D: TRBD1
J: TRBJ2-7
size: .
V: TRBV30
DNA: TGTGCTTTCTCCCCGGGACAGGCTTACGAGCAGTACTTC
CDR3: CAFSPGQAYEQYF

D: TRBD1
J: TRBJ1-1
size: .
V: TRBV27
DNA: TGTGCCAGCAGTTTATCGGCAGGGGGTTTCACTGAAGCTTTCTTT
CDR3: CASSLSAGGFTEAFF

D: TRBD1
J: TRBJ2-2
size: .
V: TRBV29-1
DNA: TGCAGCGCGTCCGCTCGACAGGGGTACACCGGGGAGCTGTTTTTT
CDR3: CSASARQGYTGELFF

D: .
J: TRBJ2-7
size: .
V: TRBV27
DNA: TGTGCCAGCAGTTTAGTCAGCAGCCCAAGGCAGGAGCAGTACTTC
CDR3: CASSLVSSPRQEQYF

D: TRBD1
J: TRBJ2-2
size: once
V: TRBV7-9
DNA: TGTGCCAGCAGTGCTGGACAGGGAGAAGTGGCCGGGGAGCTGTTTTTT
CDR3: CASSAGQGEVAGELFF

D: .
J: TRBJ2-6
size: .
V: TRBV30
DNA: TGTGCCTGGAGTGTACTTTGGGCCAGGAGTTCCTCTGGGGCCAACGTCCTGACTTTC
CDR3: CAWSVLWARSSSGANVLTF

D: .
J: TRBJ2-5
size: few
V: TRBV19
DNA: TGTGCCAGTAGTTCCGGGCTCCTGGGGCAAGAGACCCAGTACTTC
CDR3: CASSSGLLGQETQYF

D: .
J: TRBJ2-5
size: .
V: TRBV2
DNA: TGTGCCAGCAGTGAAGAGGAAGAGACCCAGTACTTC
CDR3: CASSEEEETQYF

D: .
J: TRBJ2-1
size: once
V: TRBV6-4
DNA: TGTGCCAGCAGTGAAGGGGACAATGAGCAGTTCTTC
CDR3: CASSEGDNEQFF

D: .
J: TRBJ1-1
size: .
V: TRBV9
DNA: TGTGCCAGCAAAGGGGGAGCCAGCTTGAACACTGAAGCTTTCTTT
CDR3: CASKGGASLNTEAFF

D: .
J: TRBJ2-6
size: .
V: TRBV6-6
DNA: TGTGCCAGTAACGGGTTGCAGGGGGCCAACGTCCTGACTTTC
CDR3: CASNGLQGANVLTF

D: TRBD1
J: TRBJ2-4
size: .
V: TRBV29-1
DNA: TGCAGCTCCCCGGGACAGGGTGGCATTCAGTACTTC
CDR3: CSSPGQGGIQYF